What follows describes a single T cell receptor (beta chain). Antigen: not known. The data stem from a study of a mutant IDH1 vaccine in newly diagnosed glioma. Turning to the study itself: Onset of vaccination occurred 4-6 weeks following radiotherapy alone, or with temozolomide cycles.

Some clones are missing from TCRdb's copy, which holds only in-frame ones; the method was immunoSEQ multiplex PCR. The sample shows tens of thousands of clones, about 78% of them seen only once. Study results and caveats: Pseudoprogression looked unconnected to shifts in top peripheral T cell clonotypes. Of all patients, about 93% showed vaccine-induced immune responses.

Time point of the sample: week 11, during vaccination. Vaccine doses each comprised 300 ug of mutant IDH1 20-mer peptide, with topical imiquimod. The donors had new WHO grade 3 or 4 astrocytomas; these were IDH1-mutant and ATRX-lost. This receptor was taken from a young man with glioma. This specimen was PBMCs, taken from a glioma patient whose treatment included an IDH1 peptide vaccine.

Here the CDR3 DNA reads TGCGCCAGCAGCTTGACAGGGGCCTCCTACGAGCAGTACTTC. Its protein is CASSLTGASYEQYF. The chain recombines TRBV5-1 with TRBJ2-7; 7 positions match TRBD1. The V and J ends lost 1 base and 0 bases, in that order; junction bases with no gene match: 1. The V gene's germline CDR1 is SGHRS and CDR2 YFSETQ. The CDR3 has 14 amino acids.